The entry below gives a single T cell receptor beta chain sequence along with its context. V trimming: 4 bases; J trimming: 3 bases; junction bases outside the gene matches: 8. The CDR3 has 15 amino acids. Germline values: CDR1 SGHAT, CDR2 FQDESV (reference sequence). The data derive from a study of CD8 T cells in Susac syndrome. RNA was extracted with the RNeasy kit, and a quantity of 0.5 to 1 ug was reverse transcribed using random hexamers. TCRdb independently ran MiXCR on the immunoSEQ multiplex PCR reads; one entry per CDR3 protein. The table has around 270,000 distinct CDR3 sequences, about 89% seen once.

The V and J genes are TRBV11-1 and TRBJ2-7; 8 positions match TRBD1. The specimen was CD8+ T cells from PBMCs. This TCR was recovered from a human donor with multiple sclerosis. The DNA of the CDR3 is TGTGCCAGCAGCTACGGACAGGGCGCGCTCTACGAGCAGTACTTC. This encodes CASSYGQGALYEQYF. Filled out from reference TRBV11-1 and TRBJ2-7, the complete variable domain reads EAEVAQSPRYKITEKSQAVAFWCDPISGHATLYWYRQILGQGPELLVQFQDESVVDDSQLPKDRFSAERLKGVDSTLKIQPAELGDSAMYLCASSYGQGALYEQYFGPGTRLTVT.